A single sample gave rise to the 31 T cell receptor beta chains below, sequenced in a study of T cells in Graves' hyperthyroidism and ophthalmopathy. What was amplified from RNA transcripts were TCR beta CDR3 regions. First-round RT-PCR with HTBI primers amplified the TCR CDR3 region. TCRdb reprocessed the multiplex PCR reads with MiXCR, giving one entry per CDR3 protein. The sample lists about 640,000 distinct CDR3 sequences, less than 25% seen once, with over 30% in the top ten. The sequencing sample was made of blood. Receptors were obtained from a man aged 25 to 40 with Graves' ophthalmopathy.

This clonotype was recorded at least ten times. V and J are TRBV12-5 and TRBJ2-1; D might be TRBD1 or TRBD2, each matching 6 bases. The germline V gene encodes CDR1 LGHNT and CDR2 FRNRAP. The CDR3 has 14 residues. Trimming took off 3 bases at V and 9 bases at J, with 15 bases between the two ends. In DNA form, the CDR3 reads TGTGCTAGTGGTTTTGCTCTAGAGGGGGGTGAGCAGTTCTTC. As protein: CASGFALEGGEQFF.

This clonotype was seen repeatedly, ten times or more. The CDR3 sequence: CASSQLTGSPHEQYF. DNA of the CDR3: TGCGCCAGCAGCCAGTTGACAGGGAGTCCCCACGAGCAGTACTTC. The chain carries TRBV5-1 and TRBJ2-7, with 7 bases that match TRBD1. Per the germline V gene, CDR1 is SGHRS and CDR2 is YFSETQ. V shed 4 bases, J shed 5 bases, and the junction held 12 bases outside the gene matches. The CDR3 covers 15 residues. Full variable domain (outside the CDR3, taken from reference TRBV5-1 and TRBJ2-7): KAGVTQTPRYLIKTRGQQVTLSCSPISGHRSVSWYQQTPGQGLQFLFEYFSETQRNKGNFPGRFSGRQFSNSRSEMNVSTLELGDSALYLCASSQLTGSPHEQYFGPGTRLTVT.

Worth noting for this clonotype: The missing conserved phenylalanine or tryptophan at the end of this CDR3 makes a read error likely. CDR3 DNA: TGTGCCAGCGCACGGGGAGATTCACCCCTCCACTGT. Amino acids: CASARGDSPLHC. This rearrangement joins TRBV12-3 or TRBV12-4 to TRBJ1-6; D call uncertain. With 8 bases removed from V and 8 bases from J, the gap between germline ends came to 10 bases. The CDR3 has 12 residues.

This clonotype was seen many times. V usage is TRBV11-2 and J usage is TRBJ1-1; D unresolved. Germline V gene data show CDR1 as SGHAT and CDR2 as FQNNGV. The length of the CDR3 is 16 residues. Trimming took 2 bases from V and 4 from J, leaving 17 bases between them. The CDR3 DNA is TGTGCCAGCAGCTTACTAAATGACATCCGGGGCACTGAAGCTTTCTTT. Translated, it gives CASSLLNDIRGTEAFF.

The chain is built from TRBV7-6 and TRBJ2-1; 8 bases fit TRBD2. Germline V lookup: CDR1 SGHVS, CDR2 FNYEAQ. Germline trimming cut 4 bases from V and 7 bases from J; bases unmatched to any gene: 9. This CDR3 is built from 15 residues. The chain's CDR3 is CASSSLAGTDNEQFF. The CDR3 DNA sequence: TGTGCCAGCAGCTCATTAGCGGGAACCGATAATGAGCAGTTCTTC.

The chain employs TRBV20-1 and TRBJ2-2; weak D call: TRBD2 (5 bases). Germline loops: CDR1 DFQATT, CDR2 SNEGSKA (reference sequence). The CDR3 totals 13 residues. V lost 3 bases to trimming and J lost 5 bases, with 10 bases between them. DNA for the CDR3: TGCAGTGCTAGCGGGAAGGTTACCGGGGAGCTGTTTTTT. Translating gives CSASGKVTGELFF.

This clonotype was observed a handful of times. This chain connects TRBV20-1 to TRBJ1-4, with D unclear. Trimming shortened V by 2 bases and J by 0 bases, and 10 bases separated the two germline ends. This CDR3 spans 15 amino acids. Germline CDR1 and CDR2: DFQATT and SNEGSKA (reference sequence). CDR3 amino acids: CSARRVGATNEKLFF. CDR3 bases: TGCAGTGCTAGACGGGTTGGCGCAACTAATGAAAAACTGTTTTTT.

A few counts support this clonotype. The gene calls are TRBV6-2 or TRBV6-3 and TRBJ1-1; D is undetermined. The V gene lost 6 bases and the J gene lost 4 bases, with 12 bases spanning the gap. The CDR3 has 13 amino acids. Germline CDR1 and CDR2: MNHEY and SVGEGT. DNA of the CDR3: TGTGCCAGCAGAGCCACCGGATTCACTGAAGCTTTCTTT. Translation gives CASRATGFTEAFF.

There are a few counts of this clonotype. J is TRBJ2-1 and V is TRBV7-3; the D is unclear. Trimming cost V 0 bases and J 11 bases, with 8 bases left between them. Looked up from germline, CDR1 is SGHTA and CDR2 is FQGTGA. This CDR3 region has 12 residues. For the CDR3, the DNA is TGTGCCAGCAGCTTAACGGGTTTGCAGCAGTTCTTC. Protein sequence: CASSLTGLQQFF.

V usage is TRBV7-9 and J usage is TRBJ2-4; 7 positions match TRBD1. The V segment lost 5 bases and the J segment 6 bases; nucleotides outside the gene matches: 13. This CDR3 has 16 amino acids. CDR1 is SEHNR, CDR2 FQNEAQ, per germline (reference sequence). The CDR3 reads CASSHSYGTDLNIQYF. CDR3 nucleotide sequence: TGTGCCAGCAGCCACAGTTACGGGACAGACCTAAACATTCAGTACTTC.

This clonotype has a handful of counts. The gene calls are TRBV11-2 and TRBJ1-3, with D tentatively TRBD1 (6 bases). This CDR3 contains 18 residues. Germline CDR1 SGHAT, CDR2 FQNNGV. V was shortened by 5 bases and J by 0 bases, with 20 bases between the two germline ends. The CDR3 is CASSPIRHRASSGNTIYF. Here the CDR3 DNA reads TGTGCCAGCAGCCCAATTAGACACAGGGCAAGCTCTGGAAACACCATATATTTT. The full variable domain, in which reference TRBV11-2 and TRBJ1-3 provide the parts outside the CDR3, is EAGVAQSPRYKIIEKRQSVAFWCNPISGHATLYWYQQILGQGPKLLIQFQNNGVVDDSQLPKDRFSAERLKGVDSTLKIQPAKLEDSAVYLCASSPIRHRASSGNTIYFGEGSWLTVV.

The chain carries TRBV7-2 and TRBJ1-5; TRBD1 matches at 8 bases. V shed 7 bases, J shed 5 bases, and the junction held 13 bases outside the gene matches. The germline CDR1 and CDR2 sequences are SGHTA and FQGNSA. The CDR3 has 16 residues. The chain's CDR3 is CASTLEAAGGHQPQHF. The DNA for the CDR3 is TGTGCCAGCACCCTAGAGGCGGCAGGGGGCCATCAGCCCCAGCATTTT.

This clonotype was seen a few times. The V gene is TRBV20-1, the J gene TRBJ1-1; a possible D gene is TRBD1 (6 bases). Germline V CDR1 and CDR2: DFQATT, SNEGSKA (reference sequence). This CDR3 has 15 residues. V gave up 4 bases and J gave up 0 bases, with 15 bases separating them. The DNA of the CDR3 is TGCAGTGCTACCCGAGGGGGGGTGGTGAACACTGAAGCTTTCTTT. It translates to CSATRGGVVNTEAFF.

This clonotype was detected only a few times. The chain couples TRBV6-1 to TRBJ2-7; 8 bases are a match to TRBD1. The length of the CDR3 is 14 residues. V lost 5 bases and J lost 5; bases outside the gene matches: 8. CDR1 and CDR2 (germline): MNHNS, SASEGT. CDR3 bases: TGTGCCAGCAGTCCCGGGACAGGTCTTAACGAGCAGTACTTC. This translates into CASSPGTGLNEQYF.

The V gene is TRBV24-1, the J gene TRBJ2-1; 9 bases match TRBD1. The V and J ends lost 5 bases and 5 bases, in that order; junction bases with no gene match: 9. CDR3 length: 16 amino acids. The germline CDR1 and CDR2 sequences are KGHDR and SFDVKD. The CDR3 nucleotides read TGTGCCACCAGTGGCGACCGGGACAGGGCTAACAATGAGCAGTTCTTC. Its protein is CATSGDRDRANNEQFF.

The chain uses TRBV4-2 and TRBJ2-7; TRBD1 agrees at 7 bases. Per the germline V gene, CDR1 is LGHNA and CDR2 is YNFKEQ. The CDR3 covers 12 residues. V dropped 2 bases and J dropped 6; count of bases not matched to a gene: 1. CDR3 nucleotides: TGTGCCAGCAGCCAATACAGGGGCGAGCAGTACTTC. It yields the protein CASSQYRGEQYF.

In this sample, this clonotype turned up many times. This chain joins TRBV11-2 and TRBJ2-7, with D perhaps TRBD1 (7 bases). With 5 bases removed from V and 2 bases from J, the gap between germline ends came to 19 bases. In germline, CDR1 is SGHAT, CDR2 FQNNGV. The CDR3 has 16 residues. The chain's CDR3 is CASSLYARGATYEQYF. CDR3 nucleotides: TGTGCCAGCAGCCTCTACGCCAGGGGGGCGACCTACGAGCAGTACTTC.

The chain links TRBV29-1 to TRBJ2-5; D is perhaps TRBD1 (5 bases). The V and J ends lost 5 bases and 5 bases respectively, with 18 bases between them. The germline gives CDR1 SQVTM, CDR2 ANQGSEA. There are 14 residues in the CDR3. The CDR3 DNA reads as TGCAGCGTTTCTCCATCCAGGGCTACGGAGACCCAGTACTTC. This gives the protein CSVSPSRATETQYF. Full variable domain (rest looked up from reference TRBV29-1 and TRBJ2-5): SAVISQKPSRDICQRGTSLTIQCQVDSQVTMMFWYRQQPGQSLTLIATANQGSEATYESGFVIDKFPISRPNLTFSTLTVSNMSPEDSSIYLCSVSPSRATETQYFGPGTRLLVL.

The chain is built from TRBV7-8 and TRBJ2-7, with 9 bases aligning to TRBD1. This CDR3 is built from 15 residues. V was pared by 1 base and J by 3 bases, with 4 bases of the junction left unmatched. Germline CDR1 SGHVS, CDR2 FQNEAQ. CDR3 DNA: TGTGCCAGCAGCTTAGAGGGACAGGGAAACTACGAGCAGTACTTC. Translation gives CASSLEGQGNYEQYF.

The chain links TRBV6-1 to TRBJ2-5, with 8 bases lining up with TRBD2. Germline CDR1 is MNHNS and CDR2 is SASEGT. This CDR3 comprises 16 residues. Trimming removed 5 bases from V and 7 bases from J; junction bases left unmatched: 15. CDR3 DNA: TGTGCCAGCAGTAGCGGACTAGCCACGGATAAAGGGACCCAGTACTTC. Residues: CASSSGLATDKGTQYF.

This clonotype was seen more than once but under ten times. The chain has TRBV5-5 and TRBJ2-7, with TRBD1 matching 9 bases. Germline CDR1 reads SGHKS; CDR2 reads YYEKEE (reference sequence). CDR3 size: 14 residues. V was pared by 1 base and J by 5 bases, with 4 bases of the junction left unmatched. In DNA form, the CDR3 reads TGTGCCAGCAGCTTGAAGGGACAGGGTAACGAGCAGTACTTC. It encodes CASSLKGQGNEQYF.

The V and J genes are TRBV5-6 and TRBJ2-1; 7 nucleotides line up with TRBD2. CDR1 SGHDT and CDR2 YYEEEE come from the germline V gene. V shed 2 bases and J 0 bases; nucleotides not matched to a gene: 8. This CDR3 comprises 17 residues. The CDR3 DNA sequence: TGTGCCAGCAGCTTAGGTCCACGCGGGAGCTCCTACAATGAGCAGTTCTTC. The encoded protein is CASSLGPRGSSYNEQFF. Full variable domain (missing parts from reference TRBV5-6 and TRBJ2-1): DAGVTQSPTHLIKTRGQQVTLRCSPKSGHDTVSWYQQALGQGPQFIFQYYEEEERQRGNFPDRFSGHQFPNYSSELNVNALLLGDSALYLCASSLGPRGSSYNEQFFGPGTRLTVL.

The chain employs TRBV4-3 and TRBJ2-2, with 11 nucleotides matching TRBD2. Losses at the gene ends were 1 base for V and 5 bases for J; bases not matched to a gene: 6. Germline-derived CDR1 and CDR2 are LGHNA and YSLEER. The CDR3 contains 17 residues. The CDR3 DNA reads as TGCGCCAGCAGCCAAGGGCTAGCGGGAGGACGGACCGGGGAGCTGTTTTTT. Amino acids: CASSQGLAGGRTGELFF.

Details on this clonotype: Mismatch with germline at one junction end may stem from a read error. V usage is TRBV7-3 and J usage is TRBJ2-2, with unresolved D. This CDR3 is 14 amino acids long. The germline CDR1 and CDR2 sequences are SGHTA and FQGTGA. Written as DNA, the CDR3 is TGTGCCAGCAGCCCATATGGGAACACCAGGGAGCTGTTTTTT. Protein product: CASSPYGNTRELFF.

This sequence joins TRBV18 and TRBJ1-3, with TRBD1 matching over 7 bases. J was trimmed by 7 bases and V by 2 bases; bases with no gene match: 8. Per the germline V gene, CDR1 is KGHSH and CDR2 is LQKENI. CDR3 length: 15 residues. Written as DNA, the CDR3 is TGTGCCAGCTCACCAACAGGGGAATTTTCGAACACCATATATTTT. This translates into CASSPTGEFSNTIYF.

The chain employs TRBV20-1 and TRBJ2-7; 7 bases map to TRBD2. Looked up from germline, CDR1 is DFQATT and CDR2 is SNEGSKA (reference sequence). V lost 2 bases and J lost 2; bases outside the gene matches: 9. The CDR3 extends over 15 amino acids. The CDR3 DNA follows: TGCAGTGCTAGAAACCGACTAGCCGCCGCCTACGAGCAGTACTTC. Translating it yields CSARNRLAAAYEQYF.

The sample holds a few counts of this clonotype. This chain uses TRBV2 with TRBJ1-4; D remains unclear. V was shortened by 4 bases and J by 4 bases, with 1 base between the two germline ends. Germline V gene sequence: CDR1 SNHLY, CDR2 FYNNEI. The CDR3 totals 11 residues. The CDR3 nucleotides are TGTGCCAGCAGTGTTAATGAAAAACTGTTTTTT. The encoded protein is CASSVNEKLFF.

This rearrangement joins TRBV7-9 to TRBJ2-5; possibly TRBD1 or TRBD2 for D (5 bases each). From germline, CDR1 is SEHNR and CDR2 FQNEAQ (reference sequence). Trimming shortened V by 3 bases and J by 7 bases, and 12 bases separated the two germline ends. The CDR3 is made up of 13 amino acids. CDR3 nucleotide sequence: TGTGCCAGCAGCTTCAGCCCTGGGGGGACCCAGTACTTC. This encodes CASSFSPGGTQYF.

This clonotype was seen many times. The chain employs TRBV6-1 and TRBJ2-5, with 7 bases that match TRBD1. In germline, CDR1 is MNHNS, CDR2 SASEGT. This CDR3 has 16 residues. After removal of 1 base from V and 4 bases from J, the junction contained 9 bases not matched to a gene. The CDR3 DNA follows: TGTGCCAGCAGTGAAGGGGACAGTGATCACCGAGAGACCCAGTACTTC. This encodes CASSEGDSDHRETQYF.

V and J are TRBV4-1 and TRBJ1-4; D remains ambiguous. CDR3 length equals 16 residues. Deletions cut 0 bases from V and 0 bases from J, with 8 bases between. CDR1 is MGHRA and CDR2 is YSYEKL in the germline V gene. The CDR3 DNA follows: TGCGCCAGCAGCCAAGAGGGCAGCCCAACTAATGAAAAACTGTTTTTT. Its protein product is CASSQEGSPTNEKLFF.

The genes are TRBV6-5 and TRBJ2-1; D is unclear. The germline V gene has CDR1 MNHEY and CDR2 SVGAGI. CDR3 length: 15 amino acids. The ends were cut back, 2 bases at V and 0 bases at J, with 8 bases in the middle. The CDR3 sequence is CASSYQVLSYNEQFF. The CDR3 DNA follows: TGTGCCAGCAGTTACCAGGTTCTCTCCTACAATGAGCAGTTCTTC.